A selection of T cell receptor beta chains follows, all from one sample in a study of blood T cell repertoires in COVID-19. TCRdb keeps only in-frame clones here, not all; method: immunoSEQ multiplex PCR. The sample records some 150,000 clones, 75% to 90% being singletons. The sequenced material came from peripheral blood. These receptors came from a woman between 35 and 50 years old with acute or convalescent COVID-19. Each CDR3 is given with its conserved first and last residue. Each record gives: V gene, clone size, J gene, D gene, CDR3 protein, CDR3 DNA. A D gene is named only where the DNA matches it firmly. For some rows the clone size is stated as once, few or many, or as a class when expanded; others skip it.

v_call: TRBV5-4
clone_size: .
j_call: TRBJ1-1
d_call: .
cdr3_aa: CASSLARTVNTEAFF
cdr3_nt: TGTGCCAGCAGCTTGGCCAGGACTGTGAACACTGAAGCTTTCTTT

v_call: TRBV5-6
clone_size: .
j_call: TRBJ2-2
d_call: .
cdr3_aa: CASSLGGAGELFF
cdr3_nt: TGTGCCAGCAGCTTGGGGGGGGCCGGGGAGCTGTTTTTT

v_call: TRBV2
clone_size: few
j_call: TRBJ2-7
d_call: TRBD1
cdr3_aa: CASSGGTGIYSYEQYF
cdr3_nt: TGTGCCAGCAGTGGAGGGACAGGAATTTACTCCTACGAGCAGTACTTC

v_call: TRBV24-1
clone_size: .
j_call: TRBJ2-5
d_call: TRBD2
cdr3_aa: CATSDPGLADQETQYF
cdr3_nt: TGTGCCACCAGTGATCCCGGGCTAGCGGATCAAGAGACCCAGTACTTC

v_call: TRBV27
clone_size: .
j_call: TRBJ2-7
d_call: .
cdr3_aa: CASSGRDTAYEQYF
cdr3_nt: TGTGCCAGCAGTGGCCGGGACACCGCCTACGAGCAGTACTTC

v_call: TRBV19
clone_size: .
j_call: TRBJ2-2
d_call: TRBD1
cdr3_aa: CASSRQGALTGELFF
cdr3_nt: TGTGCCAGTAGTAGACAGGGGGCGCTTACCGGGGAGCTGTTTTTT

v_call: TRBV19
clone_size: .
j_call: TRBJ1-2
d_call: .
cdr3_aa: CASSIGPGGSYGYTF
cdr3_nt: TGTGCCAGTAGTATTGGGCCGGGCGGGTCCTATGGCTACACCTTC

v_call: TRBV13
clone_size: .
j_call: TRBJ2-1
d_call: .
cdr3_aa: CASTNSGDSSSYNEQFF
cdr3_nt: TGTGCCAGCACTAATAGTGGGGACTCGAGCTCCTACAATGAGCAGTTCTTC

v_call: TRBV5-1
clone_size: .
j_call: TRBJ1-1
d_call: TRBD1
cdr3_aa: CASSLGQYTEAFF
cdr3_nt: TGCGCCAGCAGCCTGGGACAGTACACTGAAGCTTTCTTT

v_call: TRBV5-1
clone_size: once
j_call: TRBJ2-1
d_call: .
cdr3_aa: CASSLGGAVDEQFF
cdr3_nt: TGCGCCAGCAGCTTGGGTGGGGCAGTCGATGAGCAGTTCTTC

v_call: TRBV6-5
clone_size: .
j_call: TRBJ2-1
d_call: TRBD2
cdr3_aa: CASSFSGGPYNEQFF
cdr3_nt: TGTGCCAGCAGTTTTAGCGGGGGACCCTACAATGAGCAGTTCTTC

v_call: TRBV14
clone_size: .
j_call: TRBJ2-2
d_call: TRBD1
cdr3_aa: CASSQAYYVTGSTGELFF
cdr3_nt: TGTGCCAGCAGCCAAGCCTATTACGTGACAGGGAGCACCGGGGAGCTGTTTTTT

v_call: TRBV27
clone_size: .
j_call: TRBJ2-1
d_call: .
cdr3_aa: CASSFSTPYNEQFF
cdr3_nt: TGTGCCAGCAGTTTCTCGACACCCTACAATGAGCAGTTCTTC

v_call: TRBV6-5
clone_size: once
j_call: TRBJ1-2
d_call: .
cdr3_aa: CASSYSRGNYGYTF
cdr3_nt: TGTGCCAGCAGTTACTCTCGGGGGAACTATGGCTACACCTTC

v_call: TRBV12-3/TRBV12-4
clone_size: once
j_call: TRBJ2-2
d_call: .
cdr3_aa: CASTPSNTGELFF
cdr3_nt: TGTGCCAGCACCCCTTCGAACACCGGGGAGCTGTTTTTT

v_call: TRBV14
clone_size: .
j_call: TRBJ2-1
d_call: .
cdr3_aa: CASSQGTRESQFF
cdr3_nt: TGTGCCAGCAGCCAAGGGACCCGGGAGTCGCAGTTCTTC

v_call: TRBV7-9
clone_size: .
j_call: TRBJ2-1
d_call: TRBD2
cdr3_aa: CASSPTSGSPNDNEQFF
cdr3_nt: TGTGCCAGCAGCCCTACTAGCGGGAGTCCTAACGACAATGAGCAGTTCTTC

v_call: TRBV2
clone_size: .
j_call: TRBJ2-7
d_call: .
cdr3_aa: CASSETGSYEQYF
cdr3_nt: TGTGCCAGCAGTGAAACGGGCTCCTACGAGCAGTACTTC

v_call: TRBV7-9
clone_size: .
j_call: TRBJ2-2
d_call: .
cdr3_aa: CASSSRQAGELFF
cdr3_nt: TGTGCCAGCAGCTCCAGACAGGCCGGGGAGCTGTTTTTT

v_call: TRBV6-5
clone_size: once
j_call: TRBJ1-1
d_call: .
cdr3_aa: CASSLRGTEAFF
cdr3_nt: TGTGCCAGCAGCCTACGGGGGACTGAAGCTTTCTTT

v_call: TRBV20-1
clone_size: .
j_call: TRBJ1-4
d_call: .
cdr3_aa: CSASPSTGLFF
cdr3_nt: TGCAGTGCTAGTCCATCAACGGGGCTGTTTTTT

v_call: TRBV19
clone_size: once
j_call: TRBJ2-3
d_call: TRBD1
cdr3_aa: CASSIEGTGTDTQYF
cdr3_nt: TGTGCCAGTAGTATTGAAGGGACAGGGACAGATACGCAGTATTTT

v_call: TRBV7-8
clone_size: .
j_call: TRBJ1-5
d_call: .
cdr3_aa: CASSFGSWQSNQPQHF
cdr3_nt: TGTGCCAGCAGCTTTGGTTCGTGGCAGAGCAATCAGCCCCAGCATTTT

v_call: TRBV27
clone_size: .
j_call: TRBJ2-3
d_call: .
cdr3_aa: CASSLYALGGPDTQYF
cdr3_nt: TGTGCCAGCAGTTTATATGCCCTGGGGGGGCCGGATACGCAGTATTTT

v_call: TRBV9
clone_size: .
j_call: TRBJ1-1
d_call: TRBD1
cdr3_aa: CASSVWDRGLGVGHTEAFF
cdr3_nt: TGTGCCAGCAGCGTCTGGGACAGGGGGCTTGGAGTTGGACACACTGAAGCTTTCTTT

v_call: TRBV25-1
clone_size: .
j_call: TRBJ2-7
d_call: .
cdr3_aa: CASSEFQAYEQYF
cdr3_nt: TGTGCCAGCAGTGAATTCCAGGCCTACGAGCAGTACTTC

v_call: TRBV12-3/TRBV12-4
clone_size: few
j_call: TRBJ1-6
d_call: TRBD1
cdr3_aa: CASHRGMYSPLHF
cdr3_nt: TGTGCCAGTCACAGGGGGATGTATTCACCCCTCCACTTT

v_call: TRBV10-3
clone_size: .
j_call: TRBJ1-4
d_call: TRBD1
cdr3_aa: CAISPGQGHHSNEKLFF
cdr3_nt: TGTGCCATCAGTCCGGGACAGGGCCATCATAGTAATGAAAAACTGTTTTTT

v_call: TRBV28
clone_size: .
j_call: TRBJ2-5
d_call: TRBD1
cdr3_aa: CASSSTDRGTQETQYF
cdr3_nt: TGTGCCAGCAGCTCTACGGACAGGGGAACACAAGAGACCCAGTACTTC

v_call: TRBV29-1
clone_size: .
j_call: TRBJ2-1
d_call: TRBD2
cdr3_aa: CSAVTGGLYNEQFF
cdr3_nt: TGCAGCGCCGTGACGGGAGGGCTCTACAATGAGCAGTTCTTC

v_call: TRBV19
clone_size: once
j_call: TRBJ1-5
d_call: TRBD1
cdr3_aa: CASSISGGDQPQHF
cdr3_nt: TGTGCCAGTAGTATTTCAGGGGGCGATCAGCCCCAGCATTTT

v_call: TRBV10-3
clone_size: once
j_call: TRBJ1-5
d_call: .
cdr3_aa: CAISEPPGEGRGDSNQPQHF
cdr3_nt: TGTGCCATCAGTGAGCCTCCGGGGGAGGGAAGAGGGGATAGCAATCAGCCCCAGCATTTT

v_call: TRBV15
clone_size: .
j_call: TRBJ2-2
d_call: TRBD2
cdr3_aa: CATSREAVLAGERTGELFF
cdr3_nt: TGTGCCACCAGCAGAGAGGCGGTACTAGCGGGGGAACGCACCGGGGAGCTGTTTTTT

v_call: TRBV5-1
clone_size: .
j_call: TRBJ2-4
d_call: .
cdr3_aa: CASSSGAETERIAKNIQYF
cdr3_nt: TGCGCCAGCAGCTCGGGAGCTGAGACAGAAAGAATAGCCAAAAACATTCAGTACTTC

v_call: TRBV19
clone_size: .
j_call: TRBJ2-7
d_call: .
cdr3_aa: CASSLNRIGAYEQYF
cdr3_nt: TGTGCCAGTAGTCTTAACAGAATCGGGGCCTACGAGCAGTACTTC

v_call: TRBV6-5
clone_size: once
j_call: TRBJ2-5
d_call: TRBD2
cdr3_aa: CASSYQGLAGRETQYF
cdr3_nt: TGTGCCAGCAGTTACCAAGGACTAGCGGGACGGGAGACCCAGTACTTC

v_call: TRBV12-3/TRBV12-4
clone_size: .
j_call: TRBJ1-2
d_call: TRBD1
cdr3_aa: CASSPDRGYGYTF
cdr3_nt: TGTGCCAGCAGTCCCGACAGGGGCTATGGCTACACCTTC

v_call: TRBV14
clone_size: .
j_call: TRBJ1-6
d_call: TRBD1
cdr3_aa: CASSHGTGGFAPLHF
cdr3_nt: TGTGCCAGCAGCCACGGGACAGGGGGATTTGCACCCCTCCACTTT

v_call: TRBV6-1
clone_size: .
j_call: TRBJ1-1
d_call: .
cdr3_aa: CASSETVYTEAFF
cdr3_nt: TGTGCCAGCAGTGAGACAGTATACACTGAAGCTTTCTTT

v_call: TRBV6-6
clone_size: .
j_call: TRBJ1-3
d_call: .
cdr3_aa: CASSPPRGPISGNTIYF
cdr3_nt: TGTGCCAGCAGTCCACCCAGGGGCCCCATCTCTGGAAACACCATATATTTT

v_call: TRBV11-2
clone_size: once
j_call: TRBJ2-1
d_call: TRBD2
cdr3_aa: CASSLSPSGGGGLVDEQFF
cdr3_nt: TGTGCCAGCAGCTTATCCCCTAGCGGGGGCGGGGGCTTGGTAGATGAGCAGTTCTTC

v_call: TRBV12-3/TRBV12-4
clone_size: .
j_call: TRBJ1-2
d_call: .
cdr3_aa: CASSLSGFGYTF
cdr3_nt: TGTGCCAGCAGTTTATCAGGGTTCGGCTACACCTTC

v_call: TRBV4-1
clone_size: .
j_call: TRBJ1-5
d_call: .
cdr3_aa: CASSQDYNQPQHF
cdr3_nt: TGCGCCAGCAGCCAAGATTACAATCAGCCCCAGCATTTT

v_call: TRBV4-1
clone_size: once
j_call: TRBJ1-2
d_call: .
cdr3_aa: CASSQAHPTGTGYGYTF
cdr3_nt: TGCGCCAGCAGCCAAGCACACCCAACCGGGACTGGCTATGGCTACACCTTC

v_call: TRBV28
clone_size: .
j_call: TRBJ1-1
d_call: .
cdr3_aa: CASSPLPTEAFF
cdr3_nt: TGTGCCAGCAGTCCCCTCCCCACTGAAGCTTTCTTT

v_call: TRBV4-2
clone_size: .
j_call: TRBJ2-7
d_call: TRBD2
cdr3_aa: CASSQDQGGGGYEQYF
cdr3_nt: TGTGCCAGCAGCCAAGATCAGGGCGGGGGGGGCTACGAGCAGTACTTC

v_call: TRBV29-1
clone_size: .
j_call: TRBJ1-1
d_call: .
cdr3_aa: CSVGQLNTEAFF
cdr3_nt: TGCAGCGTTGGACAGTTGAACACTGAAGCTTTCTTT

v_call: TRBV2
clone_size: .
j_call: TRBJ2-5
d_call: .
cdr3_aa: CASSGEETQYF
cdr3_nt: TGTGCCAGCAGTGGAGAAGAGACCCAGTACTTC

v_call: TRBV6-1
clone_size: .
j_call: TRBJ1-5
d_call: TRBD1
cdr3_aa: CASSEISRGPWQPQHF
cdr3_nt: TGTGCCAGCAGTGAAATTTCTAGGGGGCCGTGGCAGCCCCAGCATTTT

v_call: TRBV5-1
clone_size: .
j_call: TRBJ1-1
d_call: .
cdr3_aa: CASSLGGDTEAFF
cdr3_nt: TGCGCCAGCAGCCTAGGAGGGGACACTGAAGCTTTCTTT

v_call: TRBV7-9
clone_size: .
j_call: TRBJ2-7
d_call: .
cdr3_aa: CASSLRGAYEQYF
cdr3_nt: TGTGCCAGCAGCCTCCGGGGAGCCTACGAGCAGTACTTC

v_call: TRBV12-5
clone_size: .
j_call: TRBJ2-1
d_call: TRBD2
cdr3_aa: CASGLMSGRAGNEQFF
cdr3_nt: TGTGCTAGTGGTTTGATGTCCGGGAGGGCCGGGAATGAGCAGTTCTTC

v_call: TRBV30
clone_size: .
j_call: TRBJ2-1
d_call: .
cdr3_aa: CAWSVYPARVDYNEQFF
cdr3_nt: TGTGCCTGGAGTGTATATCCGGCCAGGGTAGACTACAATGAGCAGTTCTTC

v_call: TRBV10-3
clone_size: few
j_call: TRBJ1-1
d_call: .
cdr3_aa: CAIRLTGDNTEAFF
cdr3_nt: TGTGCCATCAGGCTGACAGGAGATAACACTGAAGCTTTCTTT

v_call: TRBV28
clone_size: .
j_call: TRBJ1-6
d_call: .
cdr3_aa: CASSLSQGLGSPLHF
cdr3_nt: TGTGCCAGCAGTTTATCCCAGGGTTTGGGTTCACCCCTCCACTTT